This TCR beta chain was recovered during a study of blood T cells in healthy people across ages. From germline, CDR1 is PRHDT and CDR2 FYEKMQ (reference sequence). The CDR3 length is 14 residues. Trimming pared 0 bases from V and 4 bases from J, leaving 10 bases between. The authors drew about 10 milliliters of peripheral blood from each donor. PCR was performed a second time for roughly 7 to 12 cycles using a sample-barcoded 5' primer and a J-beta primer mix. One entry per CDR3 protein results from TCRdb running MiXCR on the 5' RACE reads. The data hold about 1.8 million distinct CDR3 sequences, with roughly 49% observed a single time.

This chain connects TRBV13 to TRBJ2-7; D ambiguous. The TCR sequence derives from a woman aged 40-49 years in good health. What was sequenced was blood. CDR3 bases: TGTGCCAGCAGCTTAGGCCATAACCAGTACGAGCAGTACTTC. As protein: CASSLGHNQYEQYF.